This TCR beta chain was sequenced during a study of cytomegalovirus exposure and HLA in healthy donors (dated 2017 in TCRdb). Study-level background: An earlier analysis of approximately 640 of the donors reported about 250 Gb of sequence data and 120 million or so unique TCR beta sequences from about 180 million T cells. Using immunosequencing, the study profiled T cell repertoires from fewer than 700 subjects and related those repertoires to cytomegalovirus serostatus. The study aimed to test whether signatures of past pathogen exposure could be identified by cataloging public T cell receptors. Rather than using new phenotypic data, the later analysis identified candidate immune exposures from TCR beta sequences and from how often those sequences occurred across donors. Along with the approximately 670-subject first cohort, a separate validation cohort of over a hundred different subjects was used. To predict cytomegalovirus infection status, the study brought together high-throughput TCR immunosequencing, statistical association of individual TCRs with disease status, and machine learning. In an earlier analysis of around 540 of the donors, high-throughput TCR beta sequencing was used to judge whether each TCR beta V gene segment behaved as functional or pseudogenic. All discovery cohort repertoires had been generated on a single sequencing platform. HLA typing included class I and class II loci at four-digit resolution. Among the roughly 430 genotyped donors, more than 70% belonged to the genetic ancestry cluster associated with self-reported Caucasian donors. Roughly five DR-DQ haplotypes were treated as single units for association and clustering because of strong linkage in the cohort. The number of donors typed differed by locus, with roughly 620-630 for A, B, C, DRB1 and DQB1, around 520 for DQA1, 606 for DPA1, and around 430 for DPB1. To study patterns of TCR occurrence, a later analysis re-analyzed previously published TCR beta repertoires from 650 to 750 donors and added high-resolution HLA genotyping. Donor age, sex, ethnicity and CMV serostatus were compiled together with the repertoire data. Across 398 genotyped donors of the cohort, an average of approximately 200,000 unique TCR beta nucleotide sequences per donor were sequenced, and about a sixth of those sequences were non-productive. A later genetic analysis took genome-wide SNP genotypes for about three fifths of the 666 donors and used that subset as a discovery cohort. About 320 gigabases of sequencing data and approximately 84 million unique TCR sequences were included in an early release covering 550 to 650 HLA-typed donors.

Broad study findings and their caveats: While some public TCRs were present in many individuals, most TCR sequences turned up only very rarely across donors. In a later analysis, most CMV-associated TCR beta chains were found to appear HLA-restricted, with HLA associations seemingly driven largely by CMV exposure. A further reported finding was that TCR beta sequences accurately predicted the HLA-A and HLA-B alleles for most subjects in the first cohort. The presence/absence analyses assumed that sequencing depth was roughly uniform across donors, and that assumption may not be true. Linkage disequilibrium might explain the correlated functional status among segregating V segments, but an unknown experimental factor could not be ruled out. In vitro tests confirmed that a few of the cytomegalovirus-associated TCR beta chains recognize cytomegalovirus antigens. A later genetic analysis associated a missense DCLRE1C variant with V-gene and J-gene trimming of TCR beta chains, and an independent cohort replicated the association. When HLA alleles, especially DR and DQ, strongly co-occurred, TCR associations were difficult to assign to individual alleles. The study gave a list of about 170 TCR beta chains associated with cytomegalovirus. The authors suggested that the approach could potentially be extended to other disease states and immunological phenotypes. The cohort was sequenced for TCR beta chains only, and without alpha or paired-chain data the features that could be detected were limited. Because HLA typing was unavailable for some donors at each locus, only the typed subset was used in association tests. In both the original and validation cohorts, the classifier was reported to diagnose cytomegalovirus status with high specificity and sensitivity. The 87-base-pair reads could not distinguish some IMGT-functional V segments, including TRBV6-2 and TRBV6-3, so those segments were excluded. According to a later analysis, TCR association rates differed among HLA loci, with DRB1 alleles showing the most associated TCRs and HLA-C alleles showing the fewest. An earlier analysis of some 590 of the donors showed that most TCR beta V segments appeared in productive rearrangements either about 90% or about 30% of the time, which broadly matched IMGT annotations. In a later analysis, HLA-associated TCR beta chains were found to be more clonally expanded and to have lower generation probabilities than equally common non-associated chains. According to a later analysis, parvovirus B19, influenza, CMV and Epstein-Barr virus appeared linked to several top co-occurrence clusters. Immune exposure information for the cohort was limited to CMV serostatus. According to a later genetic analysis, donors in an Asian-associated ancestry cluster had fewer N-insertions in productive TCRs than the approximately 650-donor mean. Seventeen rarely observed V segments, including chromosome 9 orphons, were excluded from the earlier analysis of about 600 of the donors because counts were too low. Specific HLA alleles were associated with 15,000 to 20,000 TCR beta sequences at a false discovery rate of 0.05 in a later analysis. A cluster of highly shared sequence variants was judged likely to be a technical artifact of the sequencing pipeline.

Receptor libraries were prepared by the immunoSEQ multiplex PCR assay. A mixture of 60 forward primers for TCR Vbeta segments and 13 reverse primers for TCR Jbeta segments was used in the multiplex PCR. A multiplex PCR assay on genomic DNA amplified the CDR3 region of rearranged TCR beta genes. The Illumina HiSeq System was used to sequence the amplified TCR beta libraries as 87-base-pair reads. The study's own analysis went as follows. A later analysis tallied roughly 80 million unique TCR beta chains across the 600 to 700 repertoires, and approximately 12 million of those chains were shared by two or more donors. To remove PCR and sequencing errors, raw reads were error-corrected and collapsed into unique sequences using a nearest-neighbor algorithm that merged closely related sequences. To assign V, D and J gene segments, CDR3 sequences were aligned to IMGT reference sequences. For a sequence to be retained, a match of at least six nucleotides to both a V gene segment and a J gene segment was required. A rearrangement counted as productive if the CDR3 had no stop codons and remained in frame with V and J, and every other rearrangement counted as non-productive. CDR3 was defined according to IMGT convention as the region running from the second conserved V-encoded cysteine to the conserved J-encoded phenylalanine. The earlier analysis of some 550 of the donors excluded any sequence lacking an unambiguous match to a single V gene segment. An earlier analysis of around 600 of the donors classified V segments as functional when productive rearrangements were above 56.7% and as segregating when the standard deviation between donors was above 5%. A statistical classification framework was developed to diagnose cytomegalovirus status using the catalog of TCR beta chain sequences. In a later analysis, TCR nucleotide sequences were compared against IMGT/GENE-DB human TR gene sequences so that V and J genes could be assigned. Using the TCRdist pipeline, a later analysis assigned CDR3 sequences along with most-parsimonious VDJ recombination scenarios. In a later analysis, each TCR beta chain was defined by its CDR3 amino acid sequence together with its V-gene family, and reads lacking a unique V-gene family were excluded. A later analysis removed 500 to 650 highly shared, low-generation-probability nucleotide sequences to deal with suspected cross-contamination and a sequencing artifact. In a later analysis, a clonal expansion index for each public chain was calculated from normalized within-repertoire ranks of inferred template counts. In a later analysis, generation probabilities were computed using a VDJ recombination model fitted to out-of-frame rearrangements, and the results were checked against IGoR. In a later analysis, TCR-TCR, TCR-HLA and TCR-CMV co-occurrence was scored with hypergeometric tests, and a repertoire-size bias correction was applied to TCR pairs. In a later analysis, false discovery rates were estimated by permuting HLA or CMV assignments 20 times. In a later analysis, co-occurring TCRs were grouped using DBSCAN, with TCRdist sequence similarity added in when clustering inside HLA-allele-positive subsets. Repertoires with fewer than 30,000 or more than 120,000 public chains were left out of co-occurrence clustering, as were five repertoires with anomalous nucleotide sharing. Sourced from immuneACCESS, this table was stored by TCRdb with only in-frame sequences that have V and J called. A share of the clones is absent; for the studies checked, an unresolved V gene accounts for under half, and the remainder has no known explanation. V and J calls and clone size come straight from that table; D and trimming were deduced from the DNA. In this sample the table shows 150,000 to 200,000 clones, under 90% of which occur a single time. Of the sample, roughly 4.4% falls within the top ten clones.

As encoded in the germline V gene, CDR1 is MNHNS while CDR2 is SASEGT. From its cysteine to its phenylalanine, the CDR3 spans 15 amino acids. Only the CDR3 part of the read is kept: 45 bases, read in frame from the first base. Ends trimmed: V by 6 bases, J by 0 bases; bases unmatched to a gene: 8. The cohort was made up of about 670 healthy bone marrow donors. All cohort members were sampled while nominally healthy, although unrecorded immune exposures were likely present. The donor tested CMV seronegative and was one of the 352 seronegative cohort members. A peripheral blood sample was collected from each donor, and TCR beta sequencing was performed on peripheral blood mononuclear cells. The Qiagen DNeasy Blood Extraction Kit was used to extract genomic DNA from the blood cell samples. The count of this clone is one. Its antigen remains unidentified. Base qualities were left out, and no much larger clone turns up one base away.

The chain was built from TRBV6-1 and TRBJ2-7; 7 bases in the junction line up with TRBD1. The sequence came from a young man in good health and CMV-seronegative. The sample was PBMCs. The bases read TGTGCCAGCAGAACCGAGGGACAGCCCTCCTACGAGCAGTACTTC. This is translated as CASRTEGQPSYEQYF.